The clone carrying this T cell receptor (beta chain) was counted ten times or more. This sample is drawn from a study of patients and donors after allogeneic stem cell transplantation. Via MiXCR, TCRdb re-called the RT-PCR reads, giving one row per CDR3 protein. Found here are 200,000 to 250,000 distinct CDR3 sequences, over 12% of them singletons; the top ten hold under 14%. V lost 3 bases to trimming and J lost 5 bases; unmatched junction nucleotides: 6. This CDR3 has 14 amino acids. Germline V lookup: CDR1 DFQATT, CDR2 SNEGSKA (reference sequence). V usage is TRBV20-1 and J usage is TRBJ2-1; the match to TRBD2 covers 8 bases. The source is a human donor who was either an allogeneic HSCT recipient or a stem cell or donor lymphocyte infusion donor (not recorded which). It is not recorded whose cells these are; they may come from a transplant donor. Sequenced: blood, either unsorted or a sorted T cell fraction (not recorded which). The CDR3 DNA reads as TGCAGTGCTAGTGTATTAGCGGGAAACAATGAGCAGTTCTTC. Protein sequence: CSASVLAGNNEQFF.